This TCR beta chain was sequenced in a study of identifying expanded T cells in peripheral blood. The germline V gene encodes CDR1 LNHDA and CDR2 SQIVND (reference sequence). This CDR3 comprises 13 residues. V lost 0 bases, J lost 9 bases, and 6 bases lay in between. Assay used: immunoSEQ multiplex PCR; TCRdb lists only in-frame clones, some missing. The sample lists about 100,000 clones, around 88% occurring once. Points on this clone: Its antigen is not known.

Overall study results and limits: Over about two and four weeks, about 17 and 20 clones changed, versus around 1.3 between replicates.

The chain uses TRBV19 and TRBJ1-6; D is uncertain. The specimen was blood. The TCR sequence derives from a person aged 18-70 years in good health. CDR3 DNA sequence: TGTGCCAGTAGTATAGATCTTGGTTCACCCCTCCACTTT. Translation: CASSIDLGSPLHF.